This note documents a single TCR beta chain sequence. Its antigen is unidentified. This CDR3 region has 17 residues. Germline CDR1 reads KGHSH; CDR2 reads LQKENI. The V and J ends lost 2 bases and 6 bases, in that order; junction bases with no gene match: 13. PCR employed 60 Vbeta and 13 Jbeta primers. Profiled with immunoSEQ multiplex PCR; TCRdb holds only in-frame clones, not every one. The repertoire consists of about 160,000 clones, with around 79% occurring once and the leading ten covering around 2.4%. This entry comes from a study of cytomegalovirus exposure and HLA in healthy donors. Study-wide points: A few chains tied to CMV proved CMV antigen-specific in vitro. For most TCR beta V segments, an earlier analysis put the productive rate at about 87% or about 30% of the time.

Sequencing used PBMCs. The genes are TRBV18 and TRBJ2-7; 10 nucleotides match TRBD2. The source of this sequence is a female donor in good health and CMV-seronegative. CDR3 nucleotides: TGTGCCAGCTCACCATCTGTAAGAGCGGGAGGGCCAAGCGAGCAGTACTTC. Translating gives CASSPSVRAGGPSEQYF.